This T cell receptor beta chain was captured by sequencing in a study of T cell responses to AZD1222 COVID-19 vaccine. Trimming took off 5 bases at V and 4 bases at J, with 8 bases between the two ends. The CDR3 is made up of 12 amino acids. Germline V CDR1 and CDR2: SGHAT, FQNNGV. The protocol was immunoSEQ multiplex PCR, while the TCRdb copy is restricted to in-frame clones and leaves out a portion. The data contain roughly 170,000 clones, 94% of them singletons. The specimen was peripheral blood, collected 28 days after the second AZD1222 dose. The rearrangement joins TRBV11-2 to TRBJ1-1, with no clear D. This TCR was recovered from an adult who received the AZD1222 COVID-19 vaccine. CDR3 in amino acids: CASSRTVTEAFF. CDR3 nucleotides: TGTGCCAGCAGCAGGACCGTCACTGAAGCTTTCTTT.